The next 23 T cell receptor beta chains were all read from a single sample in a study of regulatory T cells in long-lasting Graves disease. Time point here: newly diagnosed GD, antithyroid drugs for less than 3 months. PBMCs provided the RNA from which the TCR library was made. Building of the TCR beta libraries involved iRepertoire HTBI primers and Arm-PCR of CDR3 regions. TCRdb itself ran the multiplex PCR reads through MiXCR, one entry per CDR3 protein. The data hold about 420,000 distinct CDR3 sequences, with about 16% observed a single time. The sample was also reused in another study, on T cells in Graves' hyperthyroidism and ophthalmopathy.

This sample comprised peripheral blood mononuclear cells (PBMCs), obtained at new diagnosis, from a patient treated with antithyroid drugs. The receptors here all came from a woman aged 18-30 years with Graves disease.

The rearrangement links TRBV7-6 to TRBJ1-3, with D hard to call. The germline V gene has CDR1 SGHVS and CDR2 FNYEAQ. The CDR3 loop spans 15 amino acids. The ends were cut back, 1 base at V and 0 bases at J, with 7 bases in the middle. CDR3 protein: CASSLDTNSGNTIYF. CDR3 nucleotide sequence: TGTGCCAGCAGCTTAGACACCAACTCTGGAAACACCATATATTTT.

The genes are TRBV25-1 and TRBJ2-7; 11 bases line up with TRBD2. The CDR3 spans 18 residues. CDR1 is MGHDK and CDR2 is SYGVNS in the germline V gene. V lost 4 bases and J lost 2; bases outside the gene matches: 13. The CDR3 here is CASSGQWATSGNPYEQYF. The CDR3 DNA sequence: TGTGCCAGCAGTGGCCAATGGGCGACTAGCGGGAATCCCTACGAGCAGTACTTC.

This clonotype was detected many times. This chain connects TRBV6-1 to TRBJ1-1; no reliable D call. Germline V gene data show CDR1 as MNHNS and CDR2 as SASEGT. V was cut by 7 bases and J by 1 base, with 10 bases left in between. The CDR3 is 13 amino acids. The CDR3 DNA is TGTGCCAGCACCCACGGACGGAACACTGAAGCTTTCTTT. This codes for CASTHGRNTEAFF.

The sample holds a few counts of this clonotype. This sequence joins TRBV27 and TRBJ1-5, with TRBD1 as a possible D gene (5 bases). This CDR3 has 16 amino acids. The germline V and J ends were trimmed by 6 bases and 6 bases, with 21 bases remaining between them. The germline V gene has CDR1 MNHEY and CDR2 SMNVEV (reference sequence). The CDR3 sequence: CASRRTPGGFGQPQHF. CDR3 in DNA: TGTGCCAGCAGGCGGACACCAGGAGGATTCGGTCAGCCCCAGCATTTT.

This chain uses TRBV19 with TRBJ2-5; 11 nucleotides match TRBD2. The V and J ends lost 4 bases and 4 bases, in that order; junction bases with no gene match: 8. Per germline, CDR1 LNHDA and CDR2 SQIVND (reference sequence). This CDR3 is 16 amino acids long. In DNA, the CDR3 is TGTGCCAGTAGTACGAACGGACTAGCGGGCGTAGAGACCCAGTACTTC. It specifies CASSTNGLAGVETQYF.

V gene TRBV2 combines with J gene TRBJ2-7; the match to TRBD1 covers 7 bases. Per the germline V gene, CDR1 is SNHLY and CDR2 is FYNNEI. The trim removed 7 bases at V and 4 bases at J, leaving 4 bases unmatched. The CDR3 loop spans 12 amino acids. The CDR3 nucleotides are TGTGCCAGCACCCAGGGGGTGTACGAGCAGTACTTC. It encodes CASTQGVYEQYF.

As concerns this clonotype: It may be a read error: a sequence one base away is much more abundant. Likely a read error: the CDR3 ends without its conserved phenylalanine or tryptophan. The V gene is TRBV7-9, the J gene TRBJ2-3; tentative D call: TRBD2 (5 bases). This CDR3 has 14 amino acids. V was pared by 3 bases and J by 3 bases, with 10 bases between. Germline V lookup: CDR1 SEHNR, CDR2 FQNEAQ (reference sequence). CDR3 bases: TGTGCCAGCAGCTTCGAGTGGGAGACAGATACGCAGTATGTT. As protein: CASSFEWETDTQYV.

Ten or more counts support this clonotype. The CDR3 here is CASSQVYSGTGNEQFF. The CDR3, as DNA: TGCGCCAGCAGCCAAGTTTATAGCGGGACCGGCAATGAGCAGTTCTTC. The V and J genes are TRBV4-1 and TRBJ2-1; 8 bases align to TRBD2. Germline V gene sequence: CDR1 MGHRA, CDR2 YSYEKL. Germline trimming cut 1 base from V and 6 bases from J; bases unmatched to any gene: 8. The CDR3 length is 16 residues.

The chain couples TRBV7-8 to TRBJ2-4; the D gene could be TRBD1 or TRBD2 (5 bases each). This CDR3 is 14 amino acids long. Between the trimmed V and J ends, which lost 4 bases and 8 bases, there was a span of 15 bases. Germline loops: CDR1 SGHVS, CDR2 FQNEAQ. The CDR3 bases are TGTGCCAGCAGCTCCCAGTCGAGAGGGGACATTCAGTACTTC. It is translated as CASSSQSRGDIQYF.

The chain uses TRBV7-8 and TRBJ1-6; the D is unclear. V dropped 1 base and J dropped 7 bases, with 5 bases sitting between them. This CDR3 is 13 amino acids long. In germline, CDR1 is SGHVS, CDR2 FQNEAQ. CDR3 amino acids: CASSLVINSPLHF. CDR3 nucleotide sequence: TGTGCCAGCAGCTTAGTTATCAATTCACCCCTCCACTTT.

This clonotype was found a few times. The gene calls are TRBV12-3 or TRBV12-4 and TRBJ2-1; D remains ambiguous. The V end was cut by 6 bases, the J end by 6 bases, with 15 bases between. CDR3 length equals 14 residues. CDR3 nucleotide sequence: TGTGCCAGCAGGCCTCCCGCGAACCTCAATGAGCAGTTCTTC. Translation gives CASRPPANLNEQFF.

Written as DNA, the CDR3 is TGTGCCAGTAGTTCCCTGGGGAAACCCTACGAGCAGTACTTC. It specifies CASSSLGKPYEQYF. The chain uses TRBV19 and TRBJ2-7, with D uncertain. Germline assignment: CDR1 LNHDA and CDR2 SQIVND (reference sequence). The CDR3 spans 14 residues. The V gene lost 5 bases and the J gene lost 2 bases, with 13 bases spanning the gap.

V gene TRBV2 combines with J gene TRBJ2-3; 14 bases are shared with TRBD2. This CDR3 spans 16 amino acids. V lost 6 bases, J lost 2 bases, and 4 bases stayed unmatched. CDR1 is SNHLY and CDR2 is FYNNEI in the germline V gene. CDR3 amino acids: CASSRLAGGNTDTQYF. The CDR3 DNA reads TGTGCCAGCAGCAGACTAGCGGGAGGGAACACAGATACGCAGTATTTT.

V and J are TRBV4-1 and TRBJ2-2; D gene uncertain. Trimming stripped 0 bases from V and 0 bases from J, with 5 bases between. CDR1 is MGHRA and CDR2 is YSYEKL in the germline V gene. The CDR3 extends over 15 amino acids. CDR3: CASSQEWTNTGELFF. CDR3 coding DNA: TGCGCCAGCAGCCAAGAGTGGACGAACACCGGGGAGCTGTTTTTT.

This clonotype has ten or more counts. Just one base apart from a much larger clone, this may be a read error. The rearrangement joins TRBV28 to TRBJ2-1, with TRBD1 matching over 9 bases. The CDR3 has 15 residues. V shed 5 bases, J shed 3 bases, and the junction held 5 bases outside the gene matches. Looked up from germline, CDR1 is MDHEN and CDR2 is SYDVKM. CDR3: CASSIRDRVYNEQFF. As DNA, the CDR3 is TGTGCCAGCAGTATCCGGGACAGGGTCTACAATGAGCAGTTCTTC.

This clonotype was detected many times. The gene calls are TRBV12-3 or TRBV12-4 and TRBJ2-1; weak D call: TRBD2 (6 bases). This CDR3 contains 18 residues. V gave up 5 bases and J gave up 6 bases, with 26 bases separating them. The CDR3 loop is CASSPAAGPFDLGNEQFF. Written as DNA, the CDR3 is TGTGCCAGCAGTCCCGCAGCGGGCCCTTTTGACCTGGGCAATGAGCAGTTCTTC.

This clonotype was counted only a few times. It may be a read error: a sequence one base away is much more abundant. This chain links TRBV2 with TRBJ2-4; D unclear. Germline V gene data show CDR1 as SNHLY and CDR2 as FYNNEI. The CDR3 runs to 10 residues. In DNA, the CDR3 is TGTGCCAGCAGCTCTTTTAGATCGAGGTTC. Translation gives CASSSFRSRF.

This clonotype was detected many times. The chain combines TRBV12-3 or TRBV12-4 with TRBJ2-5, with no clear D. The CDR3 sequence is 14 residues long. With 6 bases removed from V and 1 base from J, the gap between germline ends came to 12 bases. CDR3 nucleotides: TGTGCCAGCAGCGTGCGGCGCCGCCAAGAGACCCAGTACTTC. It translates to CASSVRRRQETQYF.

Notes on this clonotype: A much larger clone lies one base from this, so it may be a read error. The chain combines TRBV29-1 with TRBJ2-1; 8 nucleotides match TRBD1. This CDR3 spans 13 amino acids. The V gene's germline CDR1 is SQVTM and CDR2 ANQGSEA. J lost 13 bases, V lost 4 bases, and 12 bases had no gene match. This CDR3 reads CSVGQGARETQFF. The CDR3 region has the DNA TGCAGCGTTGGGCAGGGGGCGAGGGAGACCCAGTTCTTC.

This clonotype was counted at least ten times. The CDR3 nucleotides are TGTGCCAGCAGTTTAGAGGGGGCAGGGAATCAGCCCCAGCATTTT. Protein: CASSLEGAGNQPQHF. The rearrangement joins TRBV28 to TRBJ1-5; 7 bases match TRBD1. The CDR3 loop spans 15 amino acids. Looked up from germline, CDR1 is MDHEN and CDR2 is SYDVKM. V dropped 2 bases and J dropped 4; count of bases not matched to a gene: 5.

Ten or more counts support this clonotype. The chain recombines TRBV5-6 with TRBJ1-1; D gene ambiguous. Germline CDR1 and CDR2: SGHDT and YYEEEE. The V and J ends lost 0 bases and 5 bases respectively, with 11 bases between them. The CDR3 has 14 amino acids. DNA for the CDR3: TGTGCCAGCAGCTTGGAGCGCATATGGACTGAAGCTTTCTTT. This translates into CASSLERIWTEAFF.

In regard to this clonotype: A read error may be the cause here, since a much bigger clone is one base away. The V call is TRBV28, the J call TRBJ1-4; TRBD1 matches at 8 bases. The CDR3 has 15 residues. J lost 10 bases, V lost 4 bases, and 11 bases had no gene match. The germline V gene encodes CDR1 MDHEN and CDR2 SYDVKM. For the CDR3, the DNA is TGTGCCAGCAGTTCCCCAGGGGGCGCGTATGCAAAACTGTTTTTT. It codes for CASSSPGGAYAKLFF.

This clonotype was seen repeatedly, ten times or more. The chain carries TRBV2 and TRBJ2-7; D gene unclear. Trimming took 4 bases from V and 6 from J, leaving 10 bases between them. The CDR3 has 12 residues. CDR1 is SNHLY and CDR2 is FYNNEI in the germline V gene. CDR3 sequence: CASSATPGEQYF. The CDR3 coding sequence is TGTGCCAGCAGTGCAACCCCGGGCGAGCAGTACTTC. The complete variable domain, with remaining parts taken from reference TRBV2 and TRBJ2-7, reads EPEVTQTPSHQVTQMGQEVILRCVPISNHLYFYWYRQILGQKVEFLVSFYNNEISEKSEIFDDQFSVERPDGSNFTLKIRSTKLEDSAMYFCASSATPGEQYFGPGTRLTVT.